The rows below give T cell receptor beta chains drawn from one sample of a study of blood T cells in healthy people across ages. One entry per CDR3 protein, called by TCRdb with MiXCR from the 5' RACE reads. The sample includes about 690,000 distinct CDR3 sequences, approximately 40% of them seen just once. Sequencing input: blood. These receptors originate from an older man in good health. Each CDR3 is given with its conserved first and last residue. The order of the fields is clone size, CDR3 length, D gene, J gene, V gene, CDR3 DNA, CDR3 protein. D genes are given only for firm matches. Part of the rows lack a size; the others show once, few, many or a class for expanded clones.

clone size: NA; CDR3 length: 17; D gene: TRBD2; J gene: TRBJ2-3; V gene: TRBV3-1; CDR3 DNA: TGTGCCAGCAGCCCTTATCGGACTAGCGGGGGCCCAGATACGCAGTATTTT; CDR3 protein: CASSPYRTSGGPDTQYF
clone size: once; CDR3 length: 18; D gene: NA; J gene: TRBJ1-6; V gene: TRBV6-5; CDR3 DNA: TGTGCGAGCAGTTACTCGAACAGGGAAGGCTCCTATAATTCACCCCTCCACTTT; CDR3 protein: CASSYSNREGSYNSPLHF
clone size: NA; CDR3 length: 13; D gene: TRBD1; J gene: TRBJ1-2; V gene: TRBV5-1; CDR3 DNA: TGCGCCAGCAGTCTACAGGGGGATAGAGAATCCACCTTC; CDR3 protein: CASSLQGDRESTF
clone size: many; CDR3 length: 17; D gene: NA; J gene: TRBJ2-5; V gene: TRBV7-2; CDR3 DNA: TGTGCCAGCAGCTTAGTGGGAGGGGGGAGGGGGCAAGAGACCCAGTACTTC; CDR3 protein: CASSLVGGGRGQETQYF
clone size: many; CDR3 length: 14; D gene: NA; J gene: TRBJ2-6; V gene: TRBV7-2; CDR3 DNA: TGTGCCAGCAGCTTAGCTTCTGGGGCCAACGTCCTGACTTTC; CDR3 protein: CASSLASGANVLTF
clone size: NA; CDR3 length: 13; D gene: TRBD2; J gene: TRBJ2-7; V gene: TRBV20-1; CDR3 DNA: TGCAGTGCGCCGGGGGGAAGCTCCTACGAGCAGTACTTC; CDR3 protein: CSAPGGSSYEQYF
clone size: few; CDR3 length: 15; D gene: TRBD2; J gene: TRBJ2-3; V gene: TRBV27; CDR3 DNA: TGTGCCAGCAGTCTCCTGCGGGGGATTGGAAATACGCAGTATTTT; CDR3 protein: CASSLLRGIGNTQYF
clone size: many; CDR3 length: 12; D gene: NA; J gene: TRBJ2-7; V gene: TRBV29-1; CDR3 DNA: TGCAGCGCCATTGAAAGCTCCTACGAGCAGTACTTC; CDR3 protein: CSAIESSYEQYF
clone size: few; CDR3 length: 13; D gene: NA; J gene: TRBJ2-5; V gene: TRBV6-2/TRBV6-3; CDR3 DNA: TGTGCCAGCAGTTTATTGTTCCAAGAGACCCAGTACTTC; CDR3 protein: CASSLLFQETQYF
clone size: few; CDR3 length: 16; D gene: TRBD2; J gene: TRBJ2-3; V gene: TRBV5-1; CDR3 DNA: TGCGCCAGCAGCAATCGAGCGGGACGACCCACAGATACGCAGTATTTT; CDR3 protein: CASSNRAGRPTDTQYF
clone size: NA; CDR3 length: 15; D gene: TRBD1; J gene: TRBJ1-1; V gene: TRBV7-9; CDR3 DNA: TGTGCCAGCAGCTGGACGACAGGGGTTGGCACTGAAGCTTTCTTT; CDR3 protein: CASSWTTGVGTEAFF
clone size: few; CDR3 length: 14; D gene: NA; J gene: TRBJ2-7; V gene: TRBV2; CDR3 DNA: TGTGCCAGCAGGGTGGGGGACACCTCCTACGAGCAGTACTTC; CDR3 protein: CASRVGDTSYEQYF
clone size: few; CDR3 length: 15; D gene: NA; J gene: TRBJ2-1; V gene: TRBV24-1; CDR3 DNA: TGTGCCACCAGTGATAGAGGCGGGAACTACAATGAGCAGTTCTTC; CDR3 protein: CATSDRGGNYNEQFF
clone size: NA; CDR3 length: 13; D gene: TRBD2; J gene: TRBJ2-3; V gene: TRBV12-5; CDR3 DNA: TGTGCTAGTAGCGGGAGGACCGGGGATACGCAGTATTTT; CDR3 protein: CASSGRTGDTQYF
clone size: NA; CDR3 length: 15; D gene: NA; J gene: TRBJ2-7; V gene: TRBV20-1; CDR3 DNA: TGCAGCGCAGTGGGGGGGGCCGGGGGCGCCTACGAGCAGTACTTC; CDR3 protein: CSAVGGAGGAYEQYF
clone size: many; CDR3 length: 16; D gene: NA; J gene: TRBJ1-2; V gene: TRBV4-3; CDR3 DNA: TGCGCCAGCAGCCAAGATATTGTTACGTATGCCTATGGCTACACCTTC; CDR3 protein: CASSQDIVTYAYGYTF
clone size: NA; CDR3 length: 15; D gene: TRBD2; J gene: TRBJ2-7; V gene: TRBV10-3; CDR3 DNA: TGTGCCATCAGTGAGCGGGAGGGGGGAGTCTACGAGCAGTACTTC; CDR3 protein: CAISEREGGVYEQYF
clone size: NA; CDR3 length: 16; D gene: TRBD1; J gene: TRBJ2-3; V gene: TRBV7-2; CDR3 DNA: TGTGCCAGCAGCCTATCCGGGACAGGGGGCACAGATACGCAGTATTTT; CDR3 protein: CASSLSGTGGTDTQYF
clone size: NA; CDR3 length: 17; D gene: TRBD1; J gene: TRBJ1-1; V gene: TRBV12-3/TRBV12-4; CDR3 DNA: TGTGCCAGCAGTCTTCCACCGTACCTAGGGACAGGGGTTCAAGCTTTCTTT; CDR3 protein: CASSLPPYLGTGVQAFF
clone size: NA; CDR3 length: 13; D gene: TRBD1; J gene: TRBJ1-2; V gene: TRBV27; CDR3 DNA: TGTGCCAGCAGTGCACGACAGGGCCGTGGCTACACCTTC; CDR3 protein: CASSARQGRGYTF
clone size: once; CDR3 length: 13; D gene: NA; J gene: TRBJ2-5; V gene: TRBV7-8; CDR3 DNA: TGTGCCAGCAGCTTAGATCAGGGAAAGACCCAGTACTTC; CDR3 protein: CASSLDQGKTQYF
clone size: few; CDR3 length: 17; D gene: TRBD2; J gene: TRBJ2-1; V gene: TRBV4-2; CDR3 DNA: TGTGCCAGCAGCCAAGACACTTCGCGGGGGGGCCTAGGTGAGCAGTTCTTC; CDR3 protein: CASSQDTSRGGLGEQFF
clone size: few; CDR3 length: 16; D gene: TRBD2; J gene: TRBJ2-7; V gene: TRBV7-2; CDR3 DNA: TGTGCCAGCAGCCAGGGACTAGCGGGGCCGGAGGGCGAGCAGTACTTC; CDR3 protein: CASSQGLAGPEGEQYF
clone size: few; CDR3 length: 14; D gene: NA; J gene: TRBJ2-3; V gene: TRBV27; CDR3 DNA: TGTGCCAGCAGTTTATCGCGGGCAGAAGATACGCAGTATTTT; CDR3 protein: CASSLSRAEDTQYF
clone size: NA; CDR3 length: 16; D gene: NA; J gene: TRBJ2-4; V gene: TRBV2; CDR3 DNA: TGTGCCAGCAGTGAAGTAGAGGCTGAGGGGGAAAACATTCAGTACTTC; CDR3 protein: CASSEVEAEGENIQYF
clone size: NA; CDR3 length: 15; D gene: TRBD1; J gene: TRBJ2-7; V gene: TRBV27; CDR3 DNA: TGTGCCAGCAGTTCTCCGGGACAGCCTCCCTACGAGCAGTACTTC; CDR3 protein: CASSSPGQPPYEQYF
clone size: once; CDR3 length: 16; D gene: TRBD2; J gene: TRBJ2-1; V gene: TRBV20-1; CDR3 DNA: TGCAGTGCTAGAGCTTCTAGCGGGGGGTCCTACAATGAGCAGTTCTTC; CDR3 protein: CSARASSGGSYNEQFF
clone size: NA; CDR3 length: 13; D gene: NA; J gene: TRBJ2-5; V gene: TRBV7-2; CDR3 DNA: TGTGCCACCAGTCGTCCAGCGATCGAGACCCAGTACTTC; CDR3 protein: CATSRPAIETQYF
clone size: few; CDR3 length: 12; D gene: TRBD2; J gene: TRBJ2-1; V gene: TRBV29-1; CDR3 DNA: TGCAGCGTTCTTGCGGGAGGAGATGAGCAGTTCTTC; CDR3 protein: CSVLAGGDEQFF
clone size: NA; CDR3 length: 13; D gene: TRBD1; J gene: TRBJ2-7; V gene: TRBV10-3; CDR3 DNA: TGTGCCATCGGGAACAGGGGGCCCGACGAGCAGTACTTC; CDR3 protein: CAIGNRGPDEQYF
clone size: NA; CDR3 length: 15; D gene: NA; J gene: TRBJ1-5; V gene: TRBV7-2; CDR3 DNA: TGTGCCAGCAGCCCTCAGGGAGGGGACTATCAGCCCCAGCATTTT; CDR3 protein: CASSPQGGDYQPQHF
clone size: NA; CDR3 length: 17; D gene: NA; J gene: TRBJ2-5; V gene: TRBV11-2; CDR3 DNA: TGTGCCAGCAGCTTAGATCGGGTCAGTGGAAAAAAGGAGACCCAGTACTTC; CDR3 protein: CASSLDRVSGKKETQYF
clone size: many; CDR3 length: 14; D gene: NA; J gene: TRBJ2-5; V gene: TRBV12-3/TRBV12-4; CDR3 DNA: TGTGCCAGCAGTTTACGCCAGGGGGGAGAGACCCAGTACTTC; CDR3 protein: CASSLRQGGETQYF
clone size: few; CDR3 length: 17; D gene: NA; J gene: TRBJ2-6; V gene: TRBV4-2; CDR3 DNA: TGTGCCAGCAGCCAAGGGTCCAGGGGAACAGGGGCCAACGTCCTGACTTTC; CDR3 protein: CASSQGSRGTGANVLTF
clone size: many; CDR3 length: 14; D gene: NA; J gene: TRBJ2-7; V gene: TRBV7-8; CDR3 DNA: TGTGCCAGCAGCCTATCGCGGGCTCTGACCGCGCAGTACTTC; CDR3 protein: CASSLSRALTAQYF
clone size: NA; CDR3 length: 15; D gene: TRBD1; J gene: TRBJ2-5; V gene: TRBV7-2; CDR3 DNA: TGTGCCAGCAGCTCAAGGACAGGGATTGGAGAGACCCAGTACTTC; CDR3 protein: CASSSRTGIGETQYF
clone size: NA; CDR3 length: 12; D gene: NA; J gene: TRBJ1-2; V gene: TRBV6-2/TRBV6-3; CDR3 DNA: TGTGCCAGCACCAACGGGGGTTGGGCCTACACCTTC; CDR3 protein: CASTNGGWAYTF
clone size: NA; CDR3 length: 16; D gene: NA; J gene: TRBJ2-7; V gene: TRBV12-3/TRBV12-4; CDR3 DNA: TGTGCCAGCAGTTCTGACCCTATGACAGAATCCTACGAGCAGTACTTC; CDR3 protein: CASSSDPMTESYEQYF
clone size: few; CDR3 length: 15; D gene: NA; J gene: TRBJ1-5; V gene: TRBV6-1; CDR3 DNA: TGTGCCAGCAGCGTGGGACGGCTTGAGGGTCAGCCCCAGCATTTT; CDR3 protein: CASSVGRLEGQPQHF
clone size: NA; CDR3 length: 14; D gene: TRBD1; J gene: TRBJ1-1; V gene: TRBV19; CDR3 DNA: TGTGCCAGTAGTGTTCGGACAGGGGACACTGAAGCTTTCTTT; CDR3 protein: CASSVRTGDTEAFF
clone size: few; CDR3 length: 18; D gene: NA; J gene: TRBJ2-3; V gene: TRBV27; CDR3 DNA: TGTGCCAGCAGTAGCCGGGACCGAGTTTCCTCTAGCACAGATACGCAGTATTTT; CDR3 protein: CASSSRDRVSSSTDTQYF
clone size: NA; CDR3 length: 16; D gene: TRBD2; J gene: TRBJ2-2; V gene: TRBV15; CDR3 DNA: TGTGCCACCAGCAGGAAAGCGGGGGGGCTCACCGGGGAGCTGTTTTTT; CDR3 protein: CATSRKAGGLTGELFF
clone size: NA; CDR3 length: 16; D gene: NA; J gene: TRBJ2-1; V gene: TRBV20-1; CDR3 DNA: TGCAGTGCTAGAGATCATGCCTCCAGCTCCTACAATGAGCAGTTCTTC; CDR3 protein: CSARDHASSSYNEQFF
clone size: NA; CDR3 length: 12; D gene: NA; J gene: TRBJ1-2; V gene: TRBV5-5; CDR3 DNA: TGTGCCAGCAGCTCCACGTGGGGTGGCTACACCTTC; CDR3 protein: CASSSTWGGYTF
clone size: few; CDR3 length: 12; D gene: NA; J gene: TRBJ2-7; V gene: TRBV28; CDR3 DNA: TGTGCCAGCAGTTTAGCTAGTACCGGGCAGTACTTC; CDR3 protein: CASSLASTGQYF
clone size: few; CDR3 length: 14; D gene: NA; J gene: TRBJ2-1; V gene: TRBV11-2; CDR3 DNA: TGTGCCAGCAGCCCGGGCAGGGCCCCCAATGAGCAGTTCTTC; CDR3 protein: CASSPGRAPNEQFF
clone size: few; CDR3 length: 16; D gene: NA; J gene: TRBJ2-5; V gene: TRBV7-2; CDR3 DNA: TGTGCCAGCAGCCCAGCCGGGGGCGGGGGTCAAGAGACCCAGTACTTC; CDR3 protein: CASSPAGGGGQETQYF
clone size: NA; CDR3 length: 14; D gene: TRBD1; J gene: TRBJ2-3; V gene: TRBV6-2/TRBV6-3; CDR3 DNA: TGTGTCAGCAGCCAGGGACAGGGGACGGAAACGCAGTATTTT; CDR3 protein: CVSSQGQGTETQYF
clone size: few; CDR3 length: 15; D gene: NA; J gene: TRBJ2-7; V gene: TRBV4-3; CDR3 DNA: TGCGCCAGCAGCCAAGCCGCGGCGGGAACCTACGAGCAGTACTTC; CDR3 protein: CASSQAAAGTYEQYF
clone size: NA; CDR3 length: 17; D gene: NA; J gene: TRBJ2-7; V gene: TRBV21-1; CDR3 DNA: TGTGCCAGCAACAGTCGGGGATGCAGGGGGCGGGGGTACGAGCAGTACTTC; CDR3 protein: CASNSRGCRGRGYEQYF
clone size: NA; CDR3 length: 16; D gene: TRBD2; J gene: TRBJ2-1; V gene: TRBV4-1; CDR3 DNA: TGCGCCAGCAGCCAATTGACTAGCGGGGTCTACAATGAGCAGTTCTTC; CDR3 protein: CASSQLTSGVYNEQFF
clone size: NA; CDR3 length: 16; D gene: NA; J gene: TRBJ2-7; V gene: TRBV14; CDR3 DNA: TGTGCCAGCAGCCAAGTCACTGTGACAGACATATACGAGCAGTACTTC; CDR3 protein: CASSQVTVTDIYEQYF
clone size: NA; CDR3 length: 13; D gene: TRBD1; J gene: TRBJ1-2; V gene: TRBV28; CDR3 DNA: TGTGCCAGTCCTCCGACAGGGGAGGTTGGCTACACCTTC; CDR3 protein: CASPPTGEVGYTF